The 15 T cell receptor beta chains below all came from one sample that was sequenced in a study of blood T cell repertoires in COVID-19. Profiled with immunoSEQ multiplex PCR; TCRdb holds only in-frame clones, not every one. The table lists 400,000 to 450,000 clones, about 91% of them singletons. The sample comprised peripheral blood. The receptors were gathered from a woman in her forties with COVID-19, enrolled during active disease.

This clone appeared once. V is TRBV23-1 and J is TRBJ2-2; D ambiguous. TRBV23-1 is recorded as an ORF, its role being uncertain. The CDR3 sequence is 16 residues long. The V end lost 3 bases, the J end lost 2 bases, and 13 bases lay between the germline ends. CDR3 in amino acids: CASSHPPGPNTGELFF. CDR3 DNA: TGCGCCAGCAGTCACCCCCCTGGGCCCAACACCGGGGAGCTGTTTTTT.

The CDR3 protein is CASSLIGGGNSGETQYF. The CDR3 DNA reads as TGTGCCAGCAGCTTAATTGGCGGCGGGAATTCGGGGGAGACCCAGTACTTC. J is TRBJ2-5 and V is TRBV7-6, with D possibly matching TRBD2 (6 bases). Trimming took 2 bases from V and 5 from J, leaving 21 bases between them. CDR1 is SGHVS and CDR2 is FNYEAQ in the germline V gene. This CDR3 is built from 17 residues.

This clone was detected a few times. The chain combines TRBV6-6 with TRBJ1-1; TRBD1 might be the D (5 bases). Per germline, CDR1 MNHNY and CDR2 SVGAGI (reference sequence). V was cut by 8 bases and J by 0 bases, with 10 bases left in between. The CDR3 covers 13 residues. The CDR3, as DNA: TGTGCCAGCTCGGGGGTCATGAACACTGAAGCTTTCTTT. Its protein product is CASSGVMNTEAFF.

The V call is TRBV24-1, the J call TRBJ1-3, with D uncertain. In germline, CDR1 is KGHDR, CDR2 SFDVKD. The CDR3 covers 16 residues. V lost 4 bases and J lost 2, with 14 bases in between. CDR3 region: CATSERLGRPGNTIYF. In nucleotides, the CDR3 is TGTGCCACCAGTGAGCGACTTGGTCGGCCTGGAAACACCATATATTTT.

The chain employs TRBV12-2 and TRBJ2-1; the table's D call TRBD2 went unverified against the DNA. TRBV12-2 is a pseudogene. The CDR3 has 15 amino acids. CDR3 in DNA: TGTGCAAGTCGGGCAGTCGTTAGCGGGAACCATGAGCAGTTCTTC. It codes for CASRAVVSGNHEQFF.

The gene calls are TRBV4-1 and TRBJ1-5; 8 bases align to TRBD1. The CDR3 is 16 amino acids. Trimming removed 4 bases from V and 4 bases from J; junction bases left unmatched: 9. Germline V gene sequence: CDR1 MGHRA, CDR2 YSYEKL. This chain's CDR3 is CASSPSGGVLNQPQHF. CDR3 nucleotide sequence: TGCGCCAGCAGCCCTTCAGGGGGCGTTTTAAATCAGCCCCAGCATTTT.

This clone occurred a few times. The rearrangement joins TRBV28 to TRBJ2-5; D may be TRBD1 (6 bases). In germline, CDR1 is MDHEN, CDR2 SYDVKM. This CDR3 is 16 amino acids long. V was clipped by 2 bases and J by 2 bases, with 15 bases between them. The CDR3 reads CASSLAGAGIQETQYF. CDR3 nucleotides: TGTGCCAGCAGTTTAGCAGGGGCAGGCATACAAGAGACCCAGTACTTC.

This sequence joins TRBV14 and TRBJ1-2; the match to TRBD1 covers 10 bases. The CDR3 contains 14 residues. V trimming: 4 bases; J trimming: 6 bases; junction bases outside the gene matches: 5. Germline CDR1 and CDR2: SGHDN and FVKESK. The CDR3 DNA sequence: TGTGCCAGCAGCCCTGACAGGGGGCCTGATGGCTACACCTTC. Its protein is CASSPDRGPDGYTF.

This clone was seen many times. The V gene is TRBV20-1, the J gene TRBJ2-7; D is ambiguous. CDR3 length equals 11 residues. CDR1 and CDR2 from the germline V gene are DFQATT and SNEGSKA (reference sequence). V shed 2 bases and J shed 3 bases, with 5 bases lying between them. The chain's CDR3 is CSARQDYEQYF. In DNA, the CDR3 is TGCAGTGCTAGACAGGACTACGAGCAGTACTTC.

J is TRBJ2-3 and V is TRBV28, with D maybe TRBD2 (6 bases). Trimming took 7 bases from V and 0 from J, leaving 14 bases between them. The CDR3 runs to 15 residues. The germline CDR1 and CDR2 sequences are MDHEN and SYDVKM. CDR3 sequence (DNA): TGTGCCAGCAATCTCGCGGGGCATAGCACAGATACGCAGTATTTT. Translation: CASNLAGHSTDTQYF. The whole variable domain, remainder taken from reference TRBV28 and TRBJ2-3, is DVKVTQSSRYLVKRTGEKVFLECVQDMDHENMFWYRQDPGLGLRLIYFSYDVKMKEKGDIPEGYSVSREKKERFSLILESASTNQTSMYLCASNLAGHSTDTQYFGPGTRLTVL.

V usage is TRBV7-2 and J usage is TRBJ2-5; the match to TRBD1 covers 10 bases. The trim removed 7 bases at V and 6 bases at J, leaving 14 bases unmatched. The CDR3 length is 16 residues. Germline CDR1 is SGHTA and CDR2 is FQGNSA. CDR3: CASNPRAGTGVKTQYF. The CDR3 DNA reads as TGTGCCAGCAACCCCAGGGCCGGGACAGGGGTGAAGACCCAGTACTTC.

There are a few counts of this clone. The chain is built from TRBV6-5 and TRBJ1-2, with TRBD1 matching over 8 bases. Germline V gene sequence: CDR1 MNHEY, CDR2 SVGAGI. Trimming removed 2 bases from V and 1 base from J; junction bases left unmatched: 6. The CDR3 is 16 amino acids. CDR3 region: CASSYPIQGGNYGYTF. DNA for the CDR3: TGTGCCAGCAGTTACCCAATACAGGGGGGTAACTATGGCTACACCTTC.

V is TRBV15 and J is TRBJ2-1; TRBD2 matches 8 bases. Germline assignment: CDR1 LNHNV and CDR2 YYDKDF (reference sequence). The CDR3 spans 14 residues. Trimming removed 8 bases from V and 2 bases from J; junction bases left unmatched: 5. The CDR3 region is CATGSGTTYNEQFF. CDR3 sequence (DNA): TGTGCCACCGGTAGCGGGACCACCTACAATGAGCAGTTCTTC.

Of note for this clone: The sample contains more than one DNA sequence encoding this CDR3. The chain is built from TRBV19 and TRBJ1-2; 8 positions agree with TRBD1. J gave up 1 base and V 8 bases, and 0 bases lay outside the gene matches. The CDR3 runs to 12 residues. Looked up from germline, CDR1 is LNHDA and CDR2 is SQIVND (reference sequence). CDR3 sequence reads: CASGQGNYGYTF. The CDR3 nucleotides are TGTGCCAGTGGACAGGGTAACTATGGCTACACCTTC.

This clone has only one observation. The chain carries TRBV7-9 and TRBJ1-1; D might be TRBD1 (5 bases). The germline V gene encodes CDR1 SEHNR and CDR2 FQNEAQ (reference sequence). The V end was cut by 5 bases, the J end by 0 bases, with 16 bases between. This CDR3 is 16 amino acids long. In DNA, the CDR3 is TGTGCCAGCAGCCTCAAGGAGGGGCCCATGAACACTGAAGCTTTCTTT. Translating gives CASSLKEGPMNTEAFF. The full variable domain, with the rest looked up from reference TRBV7-9 and TRBJ1-1, is DTGVSQNPRHKITKRGQNVTFRCDPISEHNRLYWYRQTLGQGPEFLTYFQNEAQLEKSRLLSDRFSAERPKGSFSTLEIQRTEQGDSAMYLCASSLKEGPMNTEAFFGQGTRLTVV.